A selection of T cell receptor beta chains follows, all from one sample in a study of blood T cells in healthy people across ages. TCRdb re-analysed the 5' RACE reads in MiXCR, keeping a single row per CDR3 protein. Of about 1,600,000 distinct CDR3 sequences listed, roughly 45% are singletons. The specimen sequenced was blood. These receptors all stem from a woman between 18 and 29 years old in good health. The CDR3 runs from the conserved cysteine through the conserved F or W. D genes are given only for firm matches. Clone size is shown for a subset of rows, as once, few, many or a class of expanded clone.

>TRBV5-1|NA|TRBJ2-3|NA
CASGPRDTSTDTQYF
>TRBV4-1|once|TRBJ2-5|NA
CASSPSLGAQYF
>TRBV20-1|NA|TRBJ2-5|NA
CSARPTVGNYNEQYF
>TRBV12-3/TRBV12-4|NA|TRBJ1-6|TRBD1
CASSVNLGTGVSSYNSPLHF
>TRBV4-1|few|TRBJ2-3|NA
CASSQVLFTDTQYF
>TRBV4-1|few|TRBJ1-6|TRBD1
CASSQEGTGGGNSPLHF
>TRBV27|many|TRBJ2-7|NA
CASSLRRGSYEQYF
>TRBV20-1|few|TRBJ1-2|TRBD1
CSARGTGVDYGYTF
>TRBV12-3/TRBV12-4|few|TRBJ2-4|NA
CASSLTAKNIQYF
>TRBV5-1|NA|TRBJ1-5|TRBD1
CASSLEMGQSSNQPQHF
>TRBV12-3/TRBV12-4|NA|TRBJ2-7|TRBD2
CASSTGTRNEQYF
>TRBV6-1|NA|TRBJ1-2|NA
CASSEGPQGESFGYTF
>TRBV6-5|few|TRBJ2-7|NA
CASSATGFTNFEQYF
>TRBV5-1|few|TRBJ1-1|NA
CASSLVPAGGTEAFF
>TRBV15|few|TRBJ1-2|TRBD1
CATSRPQGGAFLDYTF
>TRBV10-1|NA|TRBJ2-3|TRBD2
CASSEARGVTDTQYF
>TRBV18|many|TRBJ2-7|TRBD1
CASSRGQGAYEQYF
>TRBV28|many|TRBJ2-5|NA
CASSLSWETQYF
>TRBV4-1|NA|TRBJ2-3|NA
CASSQGLGMGTQYF
>TRBV7-9|NA|TRBJ1-1|NA
CASSPDPLGEAFF
>TRBV12-3/TRBV12-4|few|TRBJ1-1|NA
CASSQQGITEAFF
>TRBV7-3|many|TRBJ1-2|TRBD1
CASSPDRGNLYGYTF
>TRBV25-1|NA|TRBJ1-6|NA
CASSLTSQGRYGSPLHF
>TRBV10-3|NA|TRBJ1-2|NA
CAISEQNYGYTF
>TRBV5-1|many|TRBJ2-7|TRBD1
CASSFRDRAYEQYF
>TRBV9|NA|TRBJ2-1|NA
CASSVDGVNYNEQFF
>TRBV12-3/TRBV12-4|NA|TRBJ1-5|NA
CASSFKQIPPQHF
>TRBV12-3/TRBV12-4|NA|TRBJ1-1|TRBD1
CASSITGDAEAFF
>TRBV10-3|many|TRBJ2-7|NA
CAISESRTEQYF
>TRBV3-1|NA|TRBJ2-6|NA
CASGQRGSGANVLTF
>TRBV18|NA|TRBJ2-3|NA
CASSPEVSGPTDTQYF
>TRBV5-1|NA|TRBJ1-1|NA
CASSPTGTGGTEAFF
>TRBV6-1|NA|TRBJ2-3|NA
CASKSRQVGADTQYF
>TRBV29-1|NA|TRBJ1-4|NA
CSVAESGLEKLFF
>TRBV29-1|NA|TRBJ2-5|NA
CSVPEWGALGTQYF
>TRBV6-4|NA|TRBJ2-1|NA
CASSDSTARGFNNEQFF
>TRBV2|NA|TRBJ1-4|TRBD1
CASSEWTGGAEKLFF
>TRBV25-1|NA|TRBJ2-1|TRBD2
CASKESGGTRSYNEQFF
>TRBV2|few|TRBJ2-5|TRBD2
CASDPAGGQETQYF
>TRBV12-3/TRBV12-4|NA|TRBJ1-1|NA
CASSFQGSWGTEAFF
>TRBV3-1|NA|TRBJ2-5|TRBD2
CASSQWSGRVGTQYF
>TRBV7-9|few|TRBJ1-6|NA
CASSGGRVNSPLHF
>TRBV6-2/TRBV6-3|few|TRBJ2-1|NA
CASSYPAFNEQFF
>TRBV28|NA|TRBJ2-1|TRBD2
CASSFASGGAEQFF
>TRBV20-1|NA|TRBJ2-5|TRBD2
CSARVVAGGETQYF
>TRBV25-1|NA|TRBJ2-7|NA
CASSELGVWHEQYF
>TRBV6-1|NA|TRBJ2-7|NA
CASSERETPSSYEQYF
>TRBV20-1|few|TRBJ1-2|NA
CSAADPGDYGYTF
>TRBV6-7|NA|TRBJ2-1|TRBD2
CACSSTSGGQNEQFF
>TRBV2|few|TRBJ1-1|NA
CASGGAAMNTEAFF
>TRBV20-1|NA|TRBJ2-5|NA
CSARSGLQETQYF
>TRBV24-1|NA|TRBJ2-5|TRBD2
CATSDWPSGRIFGETQYF
>TRBV27|NA|TRBJ2-1|NA
CASSFGLGYNEQFF